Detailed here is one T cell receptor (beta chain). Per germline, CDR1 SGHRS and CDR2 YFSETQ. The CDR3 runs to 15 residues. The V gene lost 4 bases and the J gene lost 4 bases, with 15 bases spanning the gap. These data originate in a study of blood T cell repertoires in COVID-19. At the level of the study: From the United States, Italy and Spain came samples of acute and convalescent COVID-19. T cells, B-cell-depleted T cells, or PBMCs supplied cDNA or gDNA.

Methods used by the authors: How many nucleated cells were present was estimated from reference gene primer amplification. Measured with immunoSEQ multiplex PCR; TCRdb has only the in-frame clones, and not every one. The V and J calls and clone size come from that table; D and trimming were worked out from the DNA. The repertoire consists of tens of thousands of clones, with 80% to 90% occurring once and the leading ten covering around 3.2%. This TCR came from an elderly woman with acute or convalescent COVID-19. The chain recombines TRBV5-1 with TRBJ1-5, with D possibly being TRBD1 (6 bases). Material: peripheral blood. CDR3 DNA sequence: TGCGCCAGCAGCCTGTCTCTCGGACAGAATCAGCCCCAGCATTTT. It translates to CASSLSLGQNQPQHF.